These T cell receptor beta chains were read from a single sample in a study of cytomegalovirus exposure and HLA in healthy donors. The table came from immunoSEQ multiplex PCR; TCRdb's copy has only in-frame clones and leaves some out. The sample has about 110,000 clones; 88% are singletons. The specimen sequenced was PBMCs. These receptors were collected from a woman aged 25 to 39 in good health and CMV-seropositive. The CDR3 runs from the conserved cysteine through the conserved F or W. A row's size may be missing; if present it is once, few, many or a size class.

clone_size: once
j_call: TRBJ2-3
v_call: TRBV2
cdr3_aa: CASRWDRGSDTQYF

clone_size: -
j_call: TRBJ1-1
v_call: TRBV18
cdr3_aa: CASSPPARERSTEAFF

clone_size: -
j_call: TRBJ1-1
v_call: TRBV7-9
cdr3_aa: CASSLEGTGAEAFF

clone_size: once
j_call: TRBJ1-2
v_call: TRBV6-5
cdr3_aa: CASSRRGESYGYTF

clone_size: -
j_call: TRBJ2-5
v_call: TRBV6-1
cdr3_aa: CASREKGQSKETQYF

clone_size: -
j_call: TRBJ2-1
v_call: TRBV5-4
cdr3_aa: CASSSLTSGHNEQFF

clone_size: -
j_call: TRBJ1-3
v_call: TRBV28
cdr3_aa: CASSPGVTGNTIYF

clone_size: -
j_call: TRBJ2-3
v_call: TRBV6-1
cdr3_aa: CASSVVTDTQYF

clone_size: -
j_call: TRBJ2-7
v_call: TRBV15
cdr3_aa: CATSRVQGGVRQYF

clone_size: -
j_call: TRBJ2-2
v_call: TRBV6-7
cdr3_aa: CASEENTGELFF

clone_size: -
j_call: TRBJ1-2
v_call: TRBV6-1
cdr3_aa: CASSEGGRGRTVLYGYTF

clone_size: -
j_call: TRBJ2-2
v_call: TRBV19
cdr3_aa: CASTSGSFPKTGELFF

clone_size: -
j_call: TRBJ2-1
v_call: TRBV27
cdr3_aa: CASSSRQGKSSYNEQFF

clone_size: -
j_call: TRBJ2-1
v_call: TRBV7-3
cdr3_aa: CASSPERDDNEQFF

clone_size: -
j_call: TRBJ2-2
v_call: TRBV29-1
cdr3_aa: CSGLGIGSGELFF

clone_size: -
j_call: TRBJ2-3
v_call: TRBV30
cdr3_aa: CAWSVGSSGRTDTQYF

clone_size: -
j_call: TRBJ1-1
v_call: TRBV6-5
cdr3_aa: CASSYSWAAQEAFF

clone_size: -
j_call: TRBJ2-2
v_call: TRBV4-3
cdr3_aa: CASSQDRGAGGLNTGELFF

clone_size: -
j_call: TRBJ2-5
v_call: TRBV5-4
cdr3_aa: CASSLSGQGRGETQYF

clone_size: once
j_call: TRBJ1-1
v_call: TRBV7-3
cdr3_aa: CASSFRGRNLAEAFF

clone_size: -
j_call: TRBJ2-7
v_call: TRBV18
cdr3_aa: CASSPRTGTSGTYEQYF

clone_size: -
j_call: TRBJ2-1
v_call: TRBV2
cdr3_aa: CARGLAHEQFF

clone_size: -
j_call: TRBJ2-1
v_call: TRBV5-1
cdr3_aa: CASSWTSGPYNEQFF

clone_size: -
j_call: TRBJ2-6
v_call: TRBV11-2
cdr3_aa: CASSPSGANVLTF

clone_size: -
j_call: TRBJ1-3
v_call: TRBV7-2
cdr3_aa: CASRSGTGPGNTIYF

clone_size: -
j_call: TRBJ1-2
v_call: TRBV6-1
cdr3_aa: CASSEAPGRSGYTF

clone_size: once
j_call: TRBJ2-3
v_call: TRBV4-3
cdr3_aa: CASSQRTTDTQYF